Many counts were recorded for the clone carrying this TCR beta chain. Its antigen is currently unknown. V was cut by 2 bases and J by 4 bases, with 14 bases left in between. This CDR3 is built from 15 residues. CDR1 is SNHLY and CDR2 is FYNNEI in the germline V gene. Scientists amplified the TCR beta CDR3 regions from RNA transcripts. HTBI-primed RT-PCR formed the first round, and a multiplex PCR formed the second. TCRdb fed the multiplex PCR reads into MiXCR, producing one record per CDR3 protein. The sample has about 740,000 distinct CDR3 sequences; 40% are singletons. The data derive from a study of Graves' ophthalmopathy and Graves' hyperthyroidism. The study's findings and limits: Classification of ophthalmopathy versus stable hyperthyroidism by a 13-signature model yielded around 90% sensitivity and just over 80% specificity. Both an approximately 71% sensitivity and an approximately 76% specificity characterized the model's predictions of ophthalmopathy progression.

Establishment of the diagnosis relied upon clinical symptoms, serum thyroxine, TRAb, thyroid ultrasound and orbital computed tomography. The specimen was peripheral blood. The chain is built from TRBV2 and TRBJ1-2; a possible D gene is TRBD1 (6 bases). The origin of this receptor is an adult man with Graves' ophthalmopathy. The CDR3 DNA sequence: TGTGCCAGCAGTGAATGGATACAGGGTGGCTATGGCTACACCTTC. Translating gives CASSEWIQGGYGYTF.